Listed here are 31 T cell receptor beta chains from one sample, sequenced in a study of T-cell memory formation after mild COVID-19. TCRdb reanalysed the 5' RACE reads using MiXCR and keeps one entry per CDR3 protein. Among around 110,000 distinct CDR3 sequences listed, around an eighth were seen once. Sequencing was carried out using PBMCs or a T cell subset sorted from them (not recorded which). These TCRs come from a man aged 18 to 29 who had mild COVID-19 (a few samples of this study predate the infection). Cell type and time point are not known.

This rearrangement joins TRBV7-2 to TRBJ1-1, with a possible D match to TRBD1 (5 bases). The ends were cut back, 5 bases at V and 3 bases at J, with 13 bases in the middle. Germline CDR1 is SGHTA and CDR2 is FQGNSA. The CDR3 is made up of 14 amino acids. This CDR3 is CASSVGPRDTEAFF. The CDR3 bases are TGTGCCAGCAGCGTGGGGCCTAGGGACACTGAAGCTTTCTTT.

This clonotype was seen a few times. This chain uses TRBV7-9 with TRBJ1-1, with TRBD1 matching 8 bases. Germline V gene sequence: CDR1 SEHNR, CDR2 FQNEAQ (reference sequence). V shed 6 bases and J 9 bases; nucleotides not matched to a gene: 12. This CDR3 comprises 14 residues. The CDR3 nucleotides are TGTGCCAGCAGTTACGGGACAGGAGATTTTAAAGCTTTCTTT. Translating gives CASSYGTGDFKAFF.

This clonotype was observed a few times. This sequence joins TRBV6-5 and TRBJ2-7, with TRBD1 identical over 10 bases. The germline V gene encodes CDR1 MNHEY and CDR2 SVGAGI. The CDR3 contains 19 residues. With 8 bases clipped from V and 0 bases from J, the junction kept 19 bases outside the gene matches. The CDR3 bases are TGTGCCAGCCTAACACCACGGGACAGGGGACTCAAAAACTCCTACGAGCAGTACGTC. It specifies CASLTPRDRGLKNSYEQYV.

This clonotype was counted only a few times. CDR3: CASSFRQGGYYGYTF. The CDR3 nucleotides are TGTGCCAGCAGCTTCAGACAGGGGGGCTACTATGGCTACACCTTC. J is TRBJ1-2 and V is TRBV5-6; TRBD1 matches 9 bases. Looked up from germline, CDR1 is SGHDT and CDR2 is YYEEEE. With V trimmed by 2 bases and J by 3 bases, 5 bases remained unmatched. This CDR3 is 15 amino acids long.

V and J are TRBV29-1 and TRBJ2-7, with D unclear. This CDR3 comprises 13 residues. V was cut by 1 base and J by 3 bases, with 10 bases left in between. The germline V gene has CDR1 SQVTM and CDR2 ANQGSEA. The CDR3 sequence is CSVEGRSGYEQYF. The CDR3 coding sequence is TGCAGCGTTGAAGGGAGATCCGGCTACGAGCAGTACTTC.

Of note for this clonotype: The junction does not match germline at one end; this may be a read error. The chain couples TRBV7-7 to TRBJ2-1; D is possibly TRBD2 (5 bases). Per germline, CDR1 SSHAT and CDR2 FNYEAQ (reference sequence). The CDR3 is 18 residues long. The CDR3 nucleotides are TGTGCTAGCAGCTTCCGTCGAGGTACACTAGGGAGTTGGAATGAGAAGTTCTTC. Its translation is CASSFRRGTLGSWNEKFF.

This clonotype has more than one count but fewer than ten. The chain joins TRBV2 to TRBJ1-1; D uncertain. Trimming cost V 6 bases and J 11 bases, with 16 bases left between them. This CDR3 region has 12 residues. The V gene's germline CDR1 is SNHLY and CDR2 FYNNEI. This CDR3 reads CASRATRPHAFF. CDR3 DNA sequence: TGTGCCAGCAGGGCCACGAGGCCTCACGCTTTCTTT.

This clonotype was observed a few times. The gene calls are TRBV6-2 or TRBV6-3 and TRBJ1-5; perhaps TRBD1 as D (5 bases). V lost 0 bases and J lost 1, with 13 bases in between. The germline V gene has CDR1 MNHEY and CDR2 SVGEGT. There are 17 residues in the CDR3. The CDR3 nucleotides read TGTGCCAGCAGTTACTCGATCCCAGGGTGGAGCAATCAGCCCCAGCATTTT. Translating it yields CASSYSIPGWSNQPQHF.

The chain recombines TRBV12-5 with TRBJ2-7, with 7 bases lining up with TRBD1. The CDR3 runs to 15 residues. CDR1 LGHNT and CDR2 FRNRAP come from the germline V gene. V lost 2 bases, J lost 5 bases, and 9 bases stayed unmatched. The CDR3 nucleotides are TGTGCTAGTGGTTTGTTAAGGGGGCCTATGGACGAGCAGTACTTC. Protein sequence: CASGLLRGPMDEQYF.

This clonotype was counted between two and nine times. This chain connects TRBV5-1 to TRBJ2-7; weak D call: TRBD1 (5 bases). In germline, CDR1 is SGHRS, CDR2 YFSETQ. V was cut by 4 bases and J by 2 bases, with 13 bases left in between. There are 14 residues in the CDR3. Here the CDR3 DNA reads TGCGCCAGCAGCCGAACAGGAAGCCCCTACGAGCAGTACGTC. As protein: CASSRTGSPYEQYV.

In this sample, this clonotype turned up many times. The rearrangement uses TRBV7-2 and TRBJ2-5; TRBD2 agrees at 9 bases. This CDR3 is built from 15 residues. The V gene's germline CDR1 is SGHTA and CDR2 FQGNSA. The J segment lost 4 bases and the V segment lost 1 base, leaving 4 bases of the junction unmatched. CDR3 sequence reads: CASSLVAGGGETQYF. Written as DNA, the CDR3 is TGTGCCAGCAGCTTAGTGGCGGGGGGGGGAGAGACCCAGTACTTC.

The table lists this clonotype with a few counts. J is TRBJ1-5 and V is TRBV6-1; 9 bases match TRBD1. J gave up 0 bases and V 4 bases, and 13 bases lay outside the gene matches. The V gene's germline CDR1 is MNHNS and CDR2 SASEGT. The CDR3 covers 19 residues. CDR3 loop: CASSGSRDRDTYSNQPQHF. CDR3 DNA: TGTGCCAGCAGTGGATCCCGGGACAGGGACACATATAGCAATCAGCCCCAGCATTTT.

J is TRBJ1-5 and V is TRBV7-6; D uncertain. V lost 0 bases to trimming and J lost 4 bases, with 7 bases between them. Germline values: CDR1 SGHVS, CDR2 FNYEAQ. The CDR3 has 14 residues. The CDR3 DNA reads as TGTGCCAGCAGCTTAGCGAGCACGAATCAGCCCCAGCATTTT. Protein sequence: CASSLASTNQPQHF.

This clonotype was counted ten times or more. The rearrangement joins TRBV4-1 to TRBJ1-2, with D possibly matching TRBD1 (5 bases). The CDR3 is 15 residues long. CDR1 MGHRA and CDR2 YSYEKL come from the germline V gene. Trimming left V 1 base short and J 7 bases short, with 16 bases between. CDR3 loop: CASSQVIPGDGGYTF. CDR3 nucleotide sequence: TGCGCCAGCAGCCAAGTCATTCCGGGGGACGGTGGCTACACCTTC.

This chain joins TRBV6-6 and TRBJ2-5, with D perhaps matching TRBD1 or TRBD2 (5 bases each). V dropped 0 bases and J dropped 5 bases, with 13 bases sitting between them. The CDR3 totals 15 residues. The germline V gene encodes CDR1 MNHNY and CDR2 SVGAGI (reference sequence). CDR3 nucleotides: TGTGCCAGCAGTTACTCGACGGGCAGGGAGGAGACCCAGTACTTC. This encodes CASSYSTGREETQYF.

The V gene is TRBV5-1, the J gene TRBJ2-3, with D perhaps matching TRBD1 (6 bases). The CDR3 has 13 amino acids. The V gene's germline CDR1 is SGHRS and CDR2 YFSETQ. V was pared by 2 bases and J by 4 bases, with 8 bases between. The CDR3, as DNA: TGCGCCAGCAGCTTCAGGGGCCCAGATACGCAGTATTTT. Its protein product is CASSFRGPDTQYF.

This clonotype was counted a few times. V usage is TRBV29-1 and J usage is TRBJ2-3, with a weak D call TRBD1 (5 bases). The CDR3 sequence is 17 residues long. The germline CDR1 and CDR2 sequences are SQVTM and ANQGSEA. Between the trimmed V and J ends, which lost 6 bases and 3 bases, there was a span of 25 bases. CDR3: CSVGEEWGAVRTDTQYF. Here the CDR3 DNA reads TGCAGCGTGGGCGAAGAATGGGGCGCAGTTCGTACAGATACGCAGTATTTT.

V usage is TRBV6-6 and J usage is TRBJ2-4; D is unresolved. The CDR3 contains 14 residues. The V and J ends lost 6 bases and 1 base respectively, with 10 bases between them. Germline CDR1 and CDR2: MNHNY and SVGAGI (reference sequence). Here the CDR3 reads CASSPVGAKNIQYF. DNA of the CDR3: TGTGCCAGCAGCCCGGTGGGGGCCAAAAACATTCAGTACTTC.

Only a few counts were recorded for this clonotype. CDR3 protein: CASSFSPSGELFF. The CDR3 coding sequence is TGTGCCAGCAGCTTCTCGCCTTCCGGGGAGCTGTTTTTT. The chain recombines TRBV7-2 with TRBJ2-2; unclear D gene. Germline-derived CDR1 and CDR2 are SGHTA and FQGNSA. Deletions cut 3 bases from V and 6 bases from J, with 8 bases between. The CDR3 is made up of 13 amino acids. The variable domain in full, with the rest retrieved from reference TRBV7-2 and TRBJ2-2, is GAGVSQSPSNKVTEKGKDVELRCDPISGHTALYWYRQSLGQGLEFLIYFQGNSAPDKSGLPSDRFSAERTGGSVSTLTIQRTQQEDSAVYLCASSFSPSGELFFGEGSRLTVL.

The chain employs TRBV12-3 or TRBV12-4 and TRBJ1-3, with unresolved D. V dropped 5 bases and J dropped 1 base, with 12 bases sitting between them. This CDR3 spans 15 amino acids. This chain's CDR3 is CASSLNGLSGNTIYF. In DNA form, the CDR3 reads TGTGCCAGCAGTCTAAATGGACTATCTGGAAACACCATATATTTT.

The chain joins TRBV5-5 to TRBJ1-1; 7 nucleotides align to TRBD1. After removal of 6 bases from V and 5 bases from J, the junction contained 10 bases not matched to a gene. This CDR3 contains 14 residues. The germline V gene encodes CDR1 SGHKS and CDR2 YYEKEE (reference sequence). The CDR3 nucleotides read TGTGCCAGCACCCGGGGGGACAGTTTTACTGAAGCTTTCTTT. It yields the protein CASTRGDSFTEAFF.

This clonotype was picked up many times. V and J are TRBV2 and TRBJ2-7; D unclear. The V gene's germline CDR1 is SNHLY and CDR2 FYNNEI. The CDR3 is 11 amino acids. Trimming removed 7 bases from V and 4 bases from J, with 8 bases in between. The chain's CDR3 is CASTVGYEQYF. The CDR3 DNA sequence: TGTGCCAGCACCGTAGGGTACGAGCAGTACTTC.

This clonotype was seen a few times. This chain links TRBV4-2 with TRBJ1-1, with 9 nucleotides matching TRBD1. Losses at the gene ends were 0 bases for V and 4 bases for J; bases not matched to a gene: 3. The CDR3 has 15 amino acids. Germline V lookup: CDR1 LGHNA, CDR2 YNFKEQ. CDR3 protein: CASSQDLTGGTEAFF. The DNA for the CDR3 is TGTGCCAGCAGCCAAGATTTGACAGGGGGCACTGAAGCTTTCTTT.

CDR3 amino acids: CASSSFGQGAEETQYF. CDR3 nucleotides: TGTGCCAGCAGCTCCTTCGGACAGGGGGCGGAGGAGACCCAGTACTTC. This chain uses TRBV7-9 with TRBJ2-5; 11 bases fit TRBD1. In germline, CDR1 is SEHNR, CDR2 FQNEAQ (reference sequence). V dropped 4 bases and J dropped 5; count of bases not matched to a gene: 9. The CDR3 totals 16 residues.

This clonotype was observed once. A single base separates this from a much larger clone, so it may be a read error. The chain employs TRBV11-1 and TRBJ2-7; D call uncertain. Germline CDR1 SGHAT, CDR2 FQDESV (reference sequence). The CDR3 sequence is 13 residues long. The CDR3 DNA follows: TGTGCCAGAAGCTTAGGCCCCAGCGACGAGCAGTACTTC. It codes for CARSLGPSDEQYF.

In this sample, this clonotype turned up a few times. The V and J genes are TRBV18 and TRBJ1-5; possibly TRBD1 for D (5 bases). The CDR3 has 17 amino acids. V lost 5 bases and J lost 6, with 23 bases in between. Per the germline V gene, CDR1 is KGHSH and CDR2 is LQKENI. In nucleotides, the CDR3 is TGTGCCAGCTCATTCGCCCAGGGTGACGGAAAGGGTCAGCCCCAGCATTTT. It yields the protein CASSFAQGDGKGQPQHF.

In its sample, this clonotype was seen a few times. The chain recombines TRBV7-9 with TRBJ2-3; D perhaps matches TRBD1 (6 bases). Germline-derived CDR1 and CDR2 are SEHNR and FQNEAQ (reference sequence). V was clipped by 5 bases and J by 1 base, with 13 bases between them. This CDR3 contains 15 residues. The DNA for the CDR3 is TGTGCCAGCAGCCTTTCATACAGGGGCACAGATACGCAGTATTTT. It yields the protein CASSLSYRGTDTQYF.

The chain links TRBV2 to TRBJ1-2; TRBD1 might be the D (5 bases). CDR3 length equals 14 residues. With 5 bases removed from V and 5 bases from J, the gap between germline ends came to 15 bases. Germline V gene data show CDR1 as SNHLY and CDR2 as FYNNEI. Written as DNA, the CDR3 is TGTGCCAGCAGTCCAGTGGCAGGGAGTTATGGCTACACCTTC. Translation gives CASSPVAGSYGYTF.

This clonotype showed up just a few times. V and J are TRBV11-2 and TRBJ2-5, with 12 bases that match TRBD2. The CDR3 has 18 residues. The germline V gene encodes CDR1 SGHAT and CDR2 FQNNGV. V dropped 4 bases and J dropped 1; count of bases not matched to a gene: 10. The CDR3 bases are TGTGCCAGCAGCTCTTCCACTGGACTAGCGGGGTCCCAAGAGACCCAGTACTTC. Residues: CASSSSTGLAGSQETQYF.

The chain recombines TRBV5-6 with TRBJ2-6; D is possibly TRBD1 (6 bases). Germline-derived CDR1 and CDR2 are SGHDT and YYEEEE. The V gene lost 5 bases and the J gene lost 4 bases, with 13 bases spanning the gap. This CDR3 has 15 residues. The CDR3 spells CASSETGYGANVLTF. The CDR3, as DNA: TGTGCCAGCAGTGAAACAGGGTACGGGGCCAACGTCCTGACTTTC.

This rearrangement joins TRBV6-2 or TRBV6-3 to TRBJ1-2; D is unclear. The CDR3 has 13 residues. Germline CDR1 is MNHEY and CDR2 is SVGEGT. V shed 2 bases and J shed 4 bases, with 8 bases lying between them. CDR3 amino acids: CASSYGGLYGYTF. The DNA for the CDR3 is TGTGCCAGCAGTTACGGCGGACTCTATGGCTACACCTTC.